A selection of T cell receptor beta chains follows, all from one sample in a study of T cell changes during pregnancy in multiple sclerosis. Libraries were prepared by immunoSEQ multiplex PCR; TCRdb keeps only in-frame clonotypes and omits some of them. The repertoire holds approximately 61,000 clones, approximately 89% seen once, with approximately 3.8% in the top ten. Sample: peripheral blood, taken after pregnancy. The receptors originated from a female donor in good health, enrolled as a control in a pregnancy study. The CDR3 runs from the conserved cysteine through the conserved F or W. D genes are given only for firm matches. Not every row has a clone size; where given, it reads once, few, many or a size class.

>TRBJ2-5|TRBD2|NA|TRBV5-4
CASSWEPGLAEETQYF
TGTGCCAGCAGCTGGGAACCGGGACTAGCGGAAGAGACCCAGTACTTC
>TRBJ1-1|NA|NA|TRBV29-1
CSVDRNTEAFF
TGCAGCGTTGACAGAAACACTGAAGCTTTCTTT
>TRBJ2-1|TRBD1|NA|TRBV15
CATSISRDRGEAMAYNEQFF
TGTGCCACCAGCATCTCCCGGGACAGGGGAGAAGCGATGGCCTACAATGAGCAGTTCTTC
>TRBJ1-5|NA|NA|TRBV2
CASSEQFNQPQHF
TGTGCCAGCAGTGAACAGTTCAATCAGCCCCAGCATTTT
>TRBJ2-5|TRBD1|NA|TRBV9
CASSVRGGAETQYF
TGTGCCAGCAGCGTCAGAGGGGGCGCCGAGACCCAGTACTTC
>TRBJ1-2|TRBD1|NA|TRBV29-1
CSISGTGVGYGYTF
TGCAGCATCTCCGGGACAGGGGTCGGATATGGCTACACCTTC
>TRBJ2-7|NA|NA|TRBV9
CASSPLGGDTYEQYF
TGTGCCAGCAGCCCCTTGGGGGGGGACACCTACGAGCAGTACTTC
>TRBJ2-4|NA|NA|TRBV7-2
CASSLGLGAARKNIQYF
TGTGCCAGCAGCTTGGGGTTGGGGGCTGCTCGCAAAAACATTCAGTACTTC
>TRBJ2-7|TRBD2|once|TRBV27
CATAGGLGEQYF
TGTGCCACAGCGGGGGGGCTGGGAGAGCAGTACTTC
>TRBJ2-7|TRBD1|NA|TRBV5-6
CASSRQGFSYEQYF
TGTGCCAGCAGCCGACAGGGCTTTTCCTACGAGCAGTACTTC
>TRBJ1-4|TRBD1|NA|TRBV5-6
CASSAPGQGGEKLFF
TGTGCCAGCAGCGCACCGGGACAGGGCGGTGAAAAACTGTTTTTT
>TRBJ1-3|NA|NA|TRBV4-1
CASSPRGIASSGNTIYF
TGCGCCAGCAGCCCCCGAGGCATAGCGAGCTCTGGAAACACCATATATTTT
>TRBJ2-1|TRBD2|once|TRBV9
CASSAASGGSSEQFF
TGTGCCAGCAGCGCCGCTAGCGGGGGGTCCAGTGAGCAGTTCTTC
>TRBJ2-7|TRBD1|NA|TRBV19
CASSGGRTGGYEQYF
TGTGCCAGTAGTGGCGGAAGGACAGGGGGTTACGAGCAGTACTTC
>TRBJ2-1|TRBD2|NA|TRBV11-2
CASSLAGGTSGAFPEEQFF
TGTGCCAGCAGCTTAGCCGGAGGGACTAGCGGAGCCTTTCCAGAGGAGCAGTTCTTC
>TRBJ2-5|NA|NA|TRBV7-2
CASSLAGVGWETQYF
TGTGCCAGCAGCTTAGCGGGAGTTGGGTGGGAGACCCAGTACTTC
>TRBJ2-1|TRBD2|NA|TRBV30
CAWSVPTSGGYNEQFF
TGTGCCTGGAGTGTACCGACTAGCGGGGGGTACAATGAGCAGTTCTTC
>TRBJ1-5|NA|NA|TRBV19
CASRDPGTLRRGQHF
TGTGCCAGTAGGGACCCCGGGACACTACGTCGGGGCCAGCATTTT
>TRBJ2-1|NA|once|TRBV5-1
CASSFSGRSSYNEQFF
TGCGCCAGCAGCTTTAGCGGAAGGAGCTCCTACAATGAGCAGTTCTTC
>TRBJ1-3|NA|NA|TRBV5-8
CAQVRNTIYF
TGTGCCCAGGTCCGGAACACCATATATTTT
>TRBJ2-7|NA|NA|TRBV28
CASSLGFQGYEQYF
TGTGCCAGCAGTTTAGGCTTCCAGGGCTACGAGCAGTACTTC
>TRBJ2-4|NA|once|TRBV11-2
CASSLVGQAIQYF
TGTGCCAGCAGCTTAGTTGGTCAGGCCATTCAGTACTTC
>TRBJ2-3|NA|NA|TRBV12-5
CASGLVGADTDTQYF
TGTGCTAGTGGTTTGGTGGGGGCCGACACAGATACGCAGTATTTT